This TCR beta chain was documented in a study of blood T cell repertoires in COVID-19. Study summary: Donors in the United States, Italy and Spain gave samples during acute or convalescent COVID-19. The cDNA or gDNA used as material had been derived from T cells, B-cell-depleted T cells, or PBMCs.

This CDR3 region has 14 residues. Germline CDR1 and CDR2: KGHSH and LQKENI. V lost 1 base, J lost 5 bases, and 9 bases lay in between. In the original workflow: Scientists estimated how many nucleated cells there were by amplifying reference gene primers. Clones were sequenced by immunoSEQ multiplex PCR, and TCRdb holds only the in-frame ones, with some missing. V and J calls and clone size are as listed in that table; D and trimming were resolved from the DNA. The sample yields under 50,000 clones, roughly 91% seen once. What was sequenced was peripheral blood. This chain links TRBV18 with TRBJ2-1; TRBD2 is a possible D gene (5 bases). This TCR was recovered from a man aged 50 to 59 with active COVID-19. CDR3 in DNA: TGTGCCAGCTCACCACAGGGTAGCGACAATGAGCAGTTCTTC. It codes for CASSPQGSDNEQFF.